The present TCR beta chain was sequenced within a study of blood T cell repertoires in COVID-19. Study-level information: Samples taken during acute and convalescent COVID-19 were collected in the United States, Italy and Spain. The cDNA or gDNA used as material had been derived from T cells, B-cell-depleted T cells, or PBMCs.

V lost 5 bases and J lost 1, with 8 bases in between. In germline, CDR1 is SEHNR, CDR2 FQNEAQ (reference sequence). The CDR3 is made up of 14 amino acids. In the authors' methods: Estimation of nucleated cell counts relied on the amplification of reference gene primers. Clones were sequenced by immunoSEQ multiplex PCR, and TCRdb holds only the in-frame ones, with some missing. D and trimming come from the DNA, and the V and J calls and clone size come from that table. The profile shows about 240,000 clones, roughly 81% of them singletons. In Seattle, patients joined the study during active infection and were tracked longitudinally.

V usage is TRBV7-9 and J usage is TRBJ2-2; D possibly corresponds to TRBD1 (5 bases). The specimen sequenced was peripheral blood. This TCR was sampled from a woman aged 80 or over with COVID-19, enrolled during active disease. The CDR3 DNA reads as TGTGCCAGCAGCCACGACAGGAACACCGGGGAGCTGTTTTTT. The encoded protein is CASSHDRNTGELFF.